The 26 T cell receptor beta chains presented below share a single source sample, sequenced in a study of OX40 agonist ivuxolimab in advanced cancers. Here immunoSEQ multiplex PCR was the method, and the copy in TCRdb shows in-frame clones only, minus some. The sample shows more than 60,000 clones, approximately 84% of them seen only once. This specimen consisted of CD4+ or CD8+ T cells sorted from blood, obtained in a trial of the OX40 agonist ivuxolimab. The receptors here all came from an adult with an advanced solid tumor such as melanoma, head and neck, liver or kidney cancer.

This chain connects TRBV4-1 to TRBJ2-7; 14 nucleotides line up with TRBD2. The CDR3 sequence is 16 residues long. Trimming took 3 bases from V and 7 from J; bases not matched to a gene: 8. Germline values: CDR1 MGHRA, CDR2 YSYEKL. CDR3 nucleotide sequence: TGCGCCAGCAGCCAGACTTGGACTAGCGGGGGGCGGGAGCAGTACTTC. Encoded protein: CASSQTWTSGGREQYF.

The table lists this clone with many counts. This chain joins TRBV9 and TRBJ2-5; TRBD1 matches at 7 bases. The ends lost 3 bases at V and 3 bases at J; junction bases unmatched: 2. The CDR3 has 13 amino acids. Germline CDR1 reads SGDLS; CDR2 reads YYNGEE. CDR3 sequence: CASSAGTEETQYF. The CDR3 bases are TGTGCCAGCAGCGCTGGGACAGAAGAGACCCAGTACTTC. The variable domain in full, with the rest retrieved from reference TRBV9 and TRBJ2-5, is DSGVTQTPKHLITATGQRVTLRCSPRSGDLSVYWYQQSLDQGLQFLIQYYNGEERAKGNILERFSAQQFPDLHSELNLSSLELGDSALYFCASSAGTEETQYFGPGTRLLVL.

The rearrangement joins TRBV6-5 to TRBJ1-4; the D is unclear. V was pared by 8 bases and J by 0 bases, with 7 bases between. The CDR3 has 13 amino acids. Germline V gives CDR1 MNHEY, CDR2 SVGAGI. Here the CDR3 reads CASSDSTNEKLFF. In DNA form, the CDR3 reads TGTGCCAGCTCGGACTCAACTAATGAAAAACTGTTTTTT.

This clone was recorded once. The chain recombines TRBV7-2 with TRBJ2-5; D is ambiguous. The CDR3 has 15 residues. Trimming pared 0 bases from V and 1 base from J, leaving 9 bases between. Germline V gives CDR1 SGHTA, CDR2 FQGNSA. The CDR3 reads CASSLAFRRQETQYF. The CDR3 DNA is TGTGCCAGCAGCTTAGCGTTCAGGCGCCAAGAGACCCAGTACTTC.

The chain is built from TRBV5-6 and TRBJ1-6; TRBD1 might be the D (5 bases). CDR3 length: 17 residues. CDR1 SGHDT and CDR2 YYEEEE come from the germline V gene. Trimming shortened V by 3 bases and J by 0 bases, and 13 bases separated the two germline ends. The CDR3 is CASSSPLDNSYNSPLHF. In DNA, the CDR3 is TGTGCCAGCAGCTCCCCTCTGGACAACTCCTATAATTCACCCCTCCACTTT.

V and J are TRBV6-1 and TRBJ1-2; D is uncertain. CDR1 and CDR2 from the germline V gene are MNHNS and SASEGT. This CDR3 has 14 residues. V was shortened by 2 bases and J by 2 bases, with 9 bases between the two germline ends. This chain's CDR3 is CASSERAENYGYTF. The CDR3 nucleotides are TGTGCCAGCAGTGAACGCGCAGAGAACTATGGCTACACCTTC.

This chain uses TRBV9 with TRBJ1-2, with 7 bases identical to TRBD1. CDR1 and CDR2 from the germline V gene are SGDLS and YYNGEE. The V gene end was trimmed by 0 bases and the J gene end by 7 bases; junction bases not matched to a gene: 3. The CDR3 spans 13 residues. CDR3 nucleotides: TGTGCCAGCAGCGTAGAGGGGGCTGGTGGCTACACCTTC. Its protein product is CASSVEGAGGYTF.

This clone came up once. The chain couples TRBV11-2 to TRBJ2-7, with 9 bases matching TRBD1. Losses at the gene ends were 4 bases for V and 1 base for J; bases not matched to a gene: 2. This CDR3 spans 14 amino acids. Germline CDR1 SGHAT, CDR2 FQNNGV. The CDR3 nucleotides are TGTGCCAGCAGCTCGGGACAGGGTTCCTACGAGCAGTACTTC. Encoded protein: CASSSGQGSYEQYF.

The J gene is TRBJ2-7, the V gene TRBV6-5; perhaps TRBD2 as D (5 bases). The CDR3 contains 12 residues. Trimming left V 8 bases short and J 1 base short, with 9 bases between. Germline loops: CDR1 MNHEY, CDR2 SVGAGI. Here the CDR3 reads CASARGSYEQYF. DNA for the CDR3: TGTGCCAGCGCCCGGGGATCCTACGAGCAGTACTTC.

The chain uses TRBV15 and TRBJ1-2; TRBD1 matches at 7 bases. Germline lookup yields CDR1 LNHNV and CDR2 YYDKDF (reference sequence). Trimming removed 5 bases from V and 0 bases from J; junction bases left unmatched: 9. CDR3 size: 16 residues. The CDR3 nucleotides are TGTGCCACCAGCGGGGGGGGGACAGCCCCTAACTATGGCTACACCTTC. This gives the protein CATSGGGTAPNYGYTF.

This clone was seen once. The chain carries TRBV11-3 and TRBJ2-2; 10 bases are shared with TRBD2. The V gene's germline CDR1 is SGHNT and CDR2 YENEEA. The CDR3 loop spans 17 amino acids. V was clipped by 10 bases and J by 2 bases; unmatched bases: 13. This chain's CDR3 is CATHHRTSGGNTGELFF. The CDR3 DNA is TGTGCCACCCATCACCGGACTAGCGGCGGAAACACCGGGGAGCTGTTTTTT.

This chain links TRBV28 with TRBJ1-2, with 9 bases lining up with TRBD1. CDR3 length: 15 amino acids. The germline CDR1 and CDR2 sequences are MDHEN and SYDVKM. Germline trimming cut 6 bases from V and 5 bases from J; bases unmatched to any gene: 10. The DNA for the CDR3 is TGTGCCAGCAGAACAGGGGGCGTAGAAAATTATGGCTACACCTTC. It is translated as CASRTGGVENYGYTF.

The chain recombines TRBV6-5 with TRBJ1-1; 8 bases align to TRBD1. Germline CDR1 reads MNHEY; CDR2 reads SVGAGI. This CDR3 has 14 residues. V shed 8 bases and J 3 bases; nucleotides not matched to a gene: 8. CDR3 sequence (DNA): TGTGCCAGCTCGAGCAGGGGGCGGGACACTGAAGCTTTCTTT. It specifies CASSSRGRDTEAFF.

This clone occurred once. The chain employs TRBV4-3 and TRBJ2-1, with TRBD2 matching over 8 bases. The length of the CDR3 is 17 residues. J lost 10 bases, V lost 2 bases, and 16 bases had no gene match. Per germline, CDR1 LGHNA and CDR2 YSLEER. The CDR3 DNA sequence: TGCGCCAGCAGCCAACTTATCCGGGGGCTCGGGGGGGAGGAGCAGTTCTTC. This gives the protein CASSQLIRGLGGEEQFF.

The CDR3 nucleotides are TGTGCCAGCGGGGTATCGGGCAATCAGCCCCAGCATTTT. Protein: CASGVSGNQPQHF. The chain employs TRBV6-5 and TRBJ1-5; D remains unclear. V lost 8 bases, J lost 2 bases, and 10 bases lay in between. The CDR3 has 13 amino acids. Germline CDR1 is MNHEY and CDR2 is SVGAGI.

The chain has TRBV7-9 and TRBJ1-3, with D possibly matching TRBD1 (5 bases). V gave up 5 bases and J gave up 4 bases, with 9 bases separating them. Germline V gene lookup returns CDR1 SEHNR and CDR2 FQNEAQ (reference sequence). The CDR3 has 13 amino acids. The CDR3 is CASSPHRGNTIYF. In DNA form, the CDR3 reads TGTGCCAGCAGCCCTCACAGGGGAAACACCATATATTTT.

The rearrangement links TRBV2 to TRBJ1-3; D call uncertain. Trimming took 2 bases from V and 4 from J, leaving 15 bases between them. Germline V gene sequence: CDR1 SNHLY, CDR2 FYNNEI. The CDR3 has 16 residues. The CDR3 DNA reads TGTGCCAGCAGTGAACAAAACAGAAGAGGGGGAAACACCATATATTTT. Residues: CASSEQNRRGGNTIYF. The whole variable domain, filled in from reference TRBV2 and TRBJ1-3, reads EPEVTQTPSHQVTQMGQEVILRCVPISNHLYFYWYRQILGQKVEFLVSFYNNEISEKSEIFDDQFSVERPDGSNFTLKIRSTKLEDSAMYFCASSEQNRRGGNTIYFGEGSWLTVV.

This chain links TRBV2 with TRBJ1-5; 8 bases are a match to TRBD1. CDR1 and CDR2 (germline): SNHLY, FYNNEI. V was clipped by 6 bases and J by 5 bases; unmatched bases: 6. The CDR3 runs 14 residues. This CDR3 reads CASRVQQGDQPQHF. The DNA of the CDR3 is TGTGCCAGCAGGGTCCAACAGGGGGATCAGCCCCAGCATTTT. Full variable domain (rest looked up from reference TRBV2 and TRBJ1-5): EPEVTQTPSHQVTQMGQEVILRCVPISNHLYFYWYRQILGQKVEFLVSFYNNEISEKSEIFDDQFSVERPDGSNFTLKIRSTKLEDSAMYFCASRVQQGDQPQHFGDGTRLSIL.

The V call is TRBV6-1, the J call TRBJ1-2; D is unresolved. There are 11 residues in the CDR3. V lost 5 bases and J lost 8, with 9 bases in between. Germline lookup yields CDR1 MNHNS and CDR2 SASEGT. DNA of the CDR3: TGTGCCAGCAGTTACGGAGGGGGCTACACCTTC. It yields the protein CASSYGGGYTF.

The chain carries TRBV14 and TRBJ2-3; D unclear. Per germline, CDR1 SGHDN and CDR2 FVKESK. V dropped 4 bases and J dropped 2 bases, with 13 bases sitting between them. This CDR3 region has 15 residues. CDR3 nucleotides: TGTGCCAGCAGCCTTTCGGGCACCCACACAGATACGCAGTATTTT. Its translation: CASSLSGTHTDTQYF.

This clone was observed a few times. The CDR3 region is CASSLSQGGTGELFF. As DNA, the CDR3 is TGTGCCAGCAGTTTATCGCAGGGAGGCACCGGGGAGCTGTTTTTT. V gene TRBV27 combines with J gene TRBJ2-2, with D possibly TRBD2 on 6 matching bases. The CDR3 loop spans 15 amino acids. V was pared by 0 bases and J by 4 bases, with 9 bases between. Germline values: CDR1 MNHEY, CDR2 SMNVEV (reference sequence).

The chain joins TRBV10-3 to TRBJ2-5; maybe TRBD1 (5 bases). The germline gives CDR1 ENHRY, CDR2 SYGVKD. The CDR3 covers 13 residues. Trimming pared 5 bases from V and 1 base from J, leaving 8 bases between. The CDR3 DNA follows: TGTGCCATCAGTTCGGACACCCAAGAGACCCAGTACTTC. This encodes CAISSDTQETQYF.

The rearrangement joins TRBV5-8 to TRBJ1-4; possible D gene TRBD1, 6 bases. The CDR3 has 14 residues. V lost 0 bases, J lost 14 bases, and 17 bases lay in between. Germline-derived CDR1 and CDR2 are SGHTS and YDEGEE. The CDR3 coding sequence is TGTGCCAGCAGCTTGGCCCTACAGGGCCAGATGCTGTTTTTT. Translating gives CASSLALQGQMLFF.

This chain joins TRBV7-9 and TRBJ1-1; D is possibly TRBD1 (5 bases). V lost 1 base and J 0 bases, leaving 12 bases between the germline ends. The CDR3 has 16 residues. The germline CDR1 and CDR2 sequences are SEHNR and FQNEAQ (reference sequence). The CDR3 reads CASSLGVGGMNTEAFF. The CDR3 bases are TGTGCCAGCAGCTTAGGGGTCGGGGGGATGAACACTGAAGCTTTCTTT.

The chain combines TRBV10-3 with TRBJ2-3; the D is unclear. The germline gives CDR1 ENHRY, CDR2 SYGVKD. This CDR3 region has 12 residues. V lost 4 bases to trimming and J lost 4 bases, with 6 bases between them. CDR3 sequence reads: CAISALADTQYF. The CDR3 nucleotides read TGTGCCATCAGTGCTTTGGCAGATACGCAGTATTTT.

The DNA for the CDR3 is TGTGCCAGCAGCCTTTTTGGGGCTAACACCGGGGAGCTGTTTTTT. Amino acid sequence: CASSLFGANTGELFF. This sequence joins TRBV6-5 and TRBJ2-2, with a weak D call TRBD1 (5 bases). Germline values: CDR1 MNHEY, CDR2 SVGAGI. The CDR3 is 15 amino acids. Trimming pared 6 bases from V and 2 bases from J, leaving 13 bases between.